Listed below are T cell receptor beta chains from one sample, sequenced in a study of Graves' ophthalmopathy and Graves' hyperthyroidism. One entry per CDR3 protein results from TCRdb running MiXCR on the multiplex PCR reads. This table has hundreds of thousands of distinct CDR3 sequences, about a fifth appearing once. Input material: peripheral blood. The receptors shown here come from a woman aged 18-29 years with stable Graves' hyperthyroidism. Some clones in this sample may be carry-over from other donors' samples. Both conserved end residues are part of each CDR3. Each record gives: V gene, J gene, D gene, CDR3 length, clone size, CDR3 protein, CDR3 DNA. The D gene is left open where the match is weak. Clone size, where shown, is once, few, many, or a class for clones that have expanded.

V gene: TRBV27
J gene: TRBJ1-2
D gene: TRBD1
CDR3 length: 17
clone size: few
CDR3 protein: CASSPYPGTGDYYGYTF
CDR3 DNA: TGTGCCAGCAGTCCGTACCCCGGGACAGGTGACTACTATGGCTACACCTTC

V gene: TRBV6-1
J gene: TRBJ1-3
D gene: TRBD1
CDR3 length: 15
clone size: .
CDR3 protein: CASNTGQYSGNTIYF
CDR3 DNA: TGTGCCAGCAACACGGGACAGTACTCTGGAAACACCATATATTTT

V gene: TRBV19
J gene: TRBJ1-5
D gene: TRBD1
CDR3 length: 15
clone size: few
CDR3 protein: CASSIATGGIQPQHF
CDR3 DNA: TGTGCCAGTAGTATAGCAACAGGGGGTATTCAGCCCCAGCATTTT

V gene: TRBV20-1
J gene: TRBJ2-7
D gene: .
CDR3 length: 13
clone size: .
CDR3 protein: CSATPPGAYEQYF
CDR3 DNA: TGCAGTGCTACCCCGCCCGGGGCCTACGAGCAGTACTTC

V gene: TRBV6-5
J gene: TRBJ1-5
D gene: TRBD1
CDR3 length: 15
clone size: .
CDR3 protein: CASSYSRDRGQPQHF
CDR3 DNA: TGTGCCAGCAGTTACTCGAGGGACAGGGGGCAGCCCCAGCATTTT

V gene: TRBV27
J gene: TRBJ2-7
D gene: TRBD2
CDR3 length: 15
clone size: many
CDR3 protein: CASSFLAGDSYEQYF
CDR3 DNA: TGTGCCAGCAGTTTCCTAGCGGGAGACTCCTACGAGCAGTACTTC

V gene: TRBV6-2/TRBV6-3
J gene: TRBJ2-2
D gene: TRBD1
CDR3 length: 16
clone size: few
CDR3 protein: CASSYERTGNTGELFF
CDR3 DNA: TGTGCCAGCAGTTACGAGAGGACAGGGAACACCGGGGAGCTGTTTTTT

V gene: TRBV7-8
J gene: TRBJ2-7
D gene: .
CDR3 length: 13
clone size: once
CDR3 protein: CASSFSSDVEQYF
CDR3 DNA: TGTGCCAGCAGCTTCAGTTCGGACGTCGAGCAGTACTTC

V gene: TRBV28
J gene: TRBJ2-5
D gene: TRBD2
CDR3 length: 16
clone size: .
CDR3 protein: CASSFPTSGGDETQYF
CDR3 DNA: TGTGCCAGCAGTTTCCCGACTAGCGGGGGGGACGAGACCCAGTACTTC

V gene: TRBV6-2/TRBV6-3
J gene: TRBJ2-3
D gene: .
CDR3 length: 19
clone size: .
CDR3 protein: CASSYSPILTSGFADTQYF
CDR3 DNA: TGTGCCAGCAGTTACTCTCCTATCCTGACTAGTGGTTTTGCAGATACGCAGTATTTT

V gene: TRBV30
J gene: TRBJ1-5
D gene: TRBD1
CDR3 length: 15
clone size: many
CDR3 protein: CAWSLGQGPFQPQHF
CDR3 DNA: TGTGCCTGGAGTCTGGGACAGGGACCGTTTCAGCCCCAGCATTTT

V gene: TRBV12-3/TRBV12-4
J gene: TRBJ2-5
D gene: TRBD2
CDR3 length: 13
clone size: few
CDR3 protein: CASSTTSGETQYF
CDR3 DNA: TGTGCCAGCAGTACGACTAGCGGAGAGACCCAGTACTTC

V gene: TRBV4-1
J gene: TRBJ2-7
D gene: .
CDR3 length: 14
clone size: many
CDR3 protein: CASSPPGVGYEQYF
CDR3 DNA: TGCGCCAGCAGCCCCCCGGGAGTTGGCTACGAGCAGTACTTC

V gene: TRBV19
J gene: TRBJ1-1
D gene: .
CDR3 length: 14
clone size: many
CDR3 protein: CASSMRGVNTEAFF
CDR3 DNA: TGTGCCAGTAGTATGCGGGGTGTGAACACTGAAGCTTTCTTT

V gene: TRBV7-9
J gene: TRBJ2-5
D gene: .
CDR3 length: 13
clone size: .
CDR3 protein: CASSSSLEETQYF
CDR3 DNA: TGTGCCAGCAGCTCCTCATTAGAAGAGACCCAGTACTTC

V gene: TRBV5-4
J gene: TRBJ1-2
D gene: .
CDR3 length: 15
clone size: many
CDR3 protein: CASSYGQQWVYGYTF
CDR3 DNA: TGTGCCAGCAGCTACGGACAGCAATGGGTCTATGGCTACACCTTC

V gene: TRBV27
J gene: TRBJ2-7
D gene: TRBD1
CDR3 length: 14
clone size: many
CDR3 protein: CASSLVQGLHEQYF
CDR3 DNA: TGTGCCAGCAGTTTGGTACAGGGGTTGCACGAGCAGTACTTC

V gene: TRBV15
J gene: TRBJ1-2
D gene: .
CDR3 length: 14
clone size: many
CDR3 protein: CATSSVGGDYGYTF
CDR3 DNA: TGTGCCACCAGCAGTGTCGGCGGAGACTATGGCTACACCTTC

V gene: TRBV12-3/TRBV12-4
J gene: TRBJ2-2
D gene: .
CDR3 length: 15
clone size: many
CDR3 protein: CASSVDSLNTGELFF
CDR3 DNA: TGTGCCAGCAGTGTCGACAGCCTAAACACCGGGGAGCTGTTTTTT

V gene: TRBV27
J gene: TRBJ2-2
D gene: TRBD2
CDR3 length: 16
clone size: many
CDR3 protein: CASSPDAGAVVGELFF
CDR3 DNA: TGTGCCAGCAGTCCCGACGCGGGAGCCGTCGTCGGGGAGCTGTTTTTT

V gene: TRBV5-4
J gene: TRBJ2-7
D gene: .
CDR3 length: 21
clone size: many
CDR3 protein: CASSLVYRGVLYWREAYEQYF
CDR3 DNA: TGTGCCAGCAGCTTGGTCTACAGGGGGGTTCTGTACTGGCGGGAGGCCTACGAGCAGTACTTC

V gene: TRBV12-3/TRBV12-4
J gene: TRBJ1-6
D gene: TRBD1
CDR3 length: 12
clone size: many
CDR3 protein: CASGTGVSSLHF
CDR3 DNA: TGTGCCAGTGGGACAGGGGTTTCGTCCCTCCACTTT

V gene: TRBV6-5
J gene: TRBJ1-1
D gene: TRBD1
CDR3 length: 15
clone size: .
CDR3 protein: CASSYRGRANTEAFF
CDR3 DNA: TGTGCCAGCAGTTACAGGGGGCGAGCCAACACTGAAGCTTTCTTT

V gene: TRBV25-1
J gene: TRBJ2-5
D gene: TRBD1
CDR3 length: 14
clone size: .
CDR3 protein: CASSKPGQEETQYF
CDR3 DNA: TGTGCCAGCAGTAAACCGGGACAGGAAGAGACCCAGTACTTC

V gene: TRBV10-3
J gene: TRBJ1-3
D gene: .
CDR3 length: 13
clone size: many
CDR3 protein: CATLDRPSNTIYF
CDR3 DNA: TGTGCCACCCTAGACAGGCCCTCAAACACCATATATTTT

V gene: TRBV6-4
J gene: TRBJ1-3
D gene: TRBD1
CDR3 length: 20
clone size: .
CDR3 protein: CASSAYGTGSFDVSGNTIYF
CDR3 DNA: TGTGCCAGCAGTGCCTATGGGACAGGGTCCTTCGATGTCTCTGGAAACACCATATATTTT

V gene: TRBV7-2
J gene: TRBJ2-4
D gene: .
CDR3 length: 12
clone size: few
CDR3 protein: CASSILGGIKYF
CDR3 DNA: TGTGCCAGCAGCATCCTGGGGGGCATTAAGTACTTC

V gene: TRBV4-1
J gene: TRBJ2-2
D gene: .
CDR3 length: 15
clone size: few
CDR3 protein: CASSLRDFNTGELFF
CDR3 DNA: TGCGCCAGCAGCCTCCGGGACTTCAACACCGGGGAGCTGTTTTTT

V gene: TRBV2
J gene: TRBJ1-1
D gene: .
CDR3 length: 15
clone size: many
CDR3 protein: CASSELGIRNTEAFF
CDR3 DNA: TGTGCCAGCAGTGAACTGGGAATAAGGAACACTGAAGCTTTCTTT

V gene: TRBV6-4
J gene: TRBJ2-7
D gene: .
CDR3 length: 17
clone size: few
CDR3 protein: CASRASWGWERIGEQYF
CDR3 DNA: TGTGCCAGCAGAGCCTCTTGGGGCTGGGAGAGGATCGGCGAGCAGTACTTC

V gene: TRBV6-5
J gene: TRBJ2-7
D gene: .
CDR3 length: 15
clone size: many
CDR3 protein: CASSSGGQGRNEQYF
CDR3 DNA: TGTGCCAGCAGTTCGGGAGGACAGGGTAGGAACGAGCAGTACTTC

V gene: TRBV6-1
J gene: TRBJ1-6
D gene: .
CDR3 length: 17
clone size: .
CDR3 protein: CASSSNRRSSYNSPLHF
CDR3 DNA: TGTGCCAGCAGTAGCAACCGGAGGAGCTCCTATAATTCACCCCTCCACTTT

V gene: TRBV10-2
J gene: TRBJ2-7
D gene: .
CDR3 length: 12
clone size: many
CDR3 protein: CASKRKDYEQYF
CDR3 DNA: TGCGCCAGCAAAAGAAAGGACTACGAGCAGTACTTC

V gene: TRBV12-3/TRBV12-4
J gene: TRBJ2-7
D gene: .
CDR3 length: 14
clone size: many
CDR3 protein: CASSLGGPAREQYF
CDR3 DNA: TGTGCCAGCAGTTTAGGGGGTCCGGCTCGAGAGCAGTACTTC

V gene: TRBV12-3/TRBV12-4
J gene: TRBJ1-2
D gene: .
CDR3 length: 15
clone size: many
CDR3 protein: CASSSGDTAGYGHTF
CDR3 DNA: TGTGCCAGCAGTTCAGGGGACACCGCTGGTTATGGCCACACCTTC

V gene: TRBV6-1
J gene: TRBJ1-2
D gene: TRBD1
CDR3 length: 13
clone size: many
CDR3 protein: CASSAKQGSGYTF
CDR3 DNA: TGTGCCAGCAGTGCCAAACAGGGGAGTGGCTACACCTTC